This TCR beta chain came from a study of breast tumors, draining lymph nodes, adjacent tissues. TCRdb fed the multiplex PCR reads into MiXCR, producing one record per CDR3 protein. The table records around 130,000 distinct CDR3 sequences, around 21% of them present only once. This clonotype was seen repeatedly, ten times or more. Breast cancer patients provided tissue from their axillary draining lymph nodes. The V end was cut by 1 base, the J end by 2 bases, with 6 bases between. This CDR3 is built from 14 residues. From germline, CDR1 is KGHSY and CDR2 FQNENV. The sample was axillary lymph node tissue. The sequence derives from a female donor with breast cancer. Some clones in this sample may be carry-over from other donors' samples. This chain links TRBV16 with TRBJ2-1; D call uncertain. CDR3 sequence (DNA): TGTGCCAGCAGCCAATTCTCAGCCTACAATGAGCAGTTCTTC. Protein: CASSQFSAYNEQFF.